This T cell receptor (beta chain) comes out of a study of blood T cell repertoires in COVID-19. Whole-study context: Acute and convalescent COVID-19 samples came from the United States, Italy and Spain. T cells, B-cell-depleted T cells, or PBMCs supplied cDNA or gDNA.

This CDR3 is 13 amino acids long. Germline V gene lookup returns CDR1 KGHSH and CDR2 LQKENI. V trimming: 3 bases; J trimming: 11 bases; junction bases outside the gene matches: 7. The authors' processing: The assay estimated nucleated cells by amplifying reference gene primers. Clones were sequenced by immunoSEQ multiplex PCR, and TCRdb holds only the in-frame ones, with some missing. Clone size and the V and J calls come from that table; the DNA yielded D and trimming. The sample holds some 52,000 clones, about nine tenths seen once. The genes are TRBV18 and TRBJ1-5; 7 bases are a match to TRBD1. The sample was peripheral blood. The TCR sequence derives from a man between 65 and 85 years old with acute or convalescent COVID-19. Here the CDR3 reads CASSPGQREAQHF. CDR3 in DNA: TGTGCCAGCTCACCGGGACAGCGAGAGGCCCAGCATTTT.